The source of this T cell receptor (beta chain) is a study of breast tumors, draining lymph nodes, adjacent tissues. Samples came from axillary lymph nodes draining the breast cancer. Regarding the study as a whole: Most tumor T cells seemingly derive from lymph node, then expand in tumor. Tumors had less TCR diversity than lymph nodes, more than nontumor tissue. Data only fit, rather than demonstrated, lymph node origin of most tumor T cells.

From the multiplex PCR reads, TCRdb called clonotypes with MiXCR, one entry per CDR3 protein. The sample holds approximately 140,000 distinct CDR3 sequences, 32% seen once. Germline CDR1 DFQATT, CDR2 SNEGSKA (reference sequence). Unmatched junction bases numbered 7, after V lost 3 bases and J lost 5 bases. The CDR3 sequence is 15 residues long. This clonotype was counted many times. Its target is unknown. The specimen was axillary lymph node tissue. The source is a female donor with breast cancer. Some clones in this sample may be carry-over from other donors' samples. The V and J genes are TRBV20-1 and TRBJ2-2; TRBD2 agrees at 9 bases. The CDR3, as DNA: TGCAGTGCTAGTCTAGCGGGGAGCGGTACCGGGGAGCTGTTTTTT. Amino acids: CSASLAGSGTGELFF.